This T cell receptor (beta chain) emerged from a study of blood T cell repertoires in COVID-19. Clones were sequenced by immunoSEQ multiplex PCR, and TCRdb holds only the in-frame ones, with some missing. Of about 410,000 clones listed, 70% to 90% were seen once; the top ten hold about 1.6%. In Seattle, patients joined the study during active infection and were tracked longitudinally. CDR1 is LNHDA and CDR2 is SQIVND in the germline V gene (reference sequence). The CDR3 is 15 residues long. The V end was cut by 4 bases, the J end by 7 bases, with 19 bases between. The source is a woman aged 40 to 50 with COVID-19, enrolled during active disease. V and J are TRBV19 and TRBJ1-2, with D hard to call. Material for sequencing was peripheral blood. CDR3 loop: CASSNSPSGTGGYTF. The CDR3 region has the DNA TGTGCCAGTAGTAACTCTCCGTCGGGAACGGGTGGCTACACCTTC.